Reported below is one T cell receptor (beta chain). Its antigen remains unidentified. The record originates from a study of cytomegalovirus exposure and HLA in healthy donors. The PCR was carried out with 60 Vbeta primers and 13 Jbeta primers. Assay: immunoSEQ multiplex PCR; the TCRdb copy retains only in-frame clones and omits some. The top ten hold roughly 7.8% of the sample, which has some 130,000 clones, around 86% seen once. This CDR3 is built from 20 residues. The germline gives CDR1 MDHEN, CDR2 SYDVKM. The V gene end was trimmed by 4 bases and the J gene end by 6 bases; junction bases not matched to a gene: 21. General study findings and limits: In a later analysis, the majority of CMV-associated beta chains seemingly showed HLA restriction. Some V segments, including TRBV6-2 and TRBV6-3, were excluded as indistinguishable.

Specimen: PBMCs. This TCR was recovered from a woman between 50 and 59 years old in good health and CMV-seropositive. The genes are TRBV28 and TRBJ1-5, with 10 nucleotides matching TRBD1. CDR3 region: CASSYSPRKGQGSRAQPQHF. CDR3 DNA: TGTGCCAGCAGTTATTCCCCTCGTAAGGGACAGGGGTCGAGGGCTCAGCCCCAGCATTTT.